The T cell receptor (beta chain) under discussion was sequenced for a study of CD8 T cells in Susac syndrome. Trimming shortened V by 5 bases and J by 8 bases, and 11 bases separated the two germline ends. The length of the CDR3 is 12 residues. Regarding this clonotype: Its antigen remains unknown.

Random hexamers primed reverse transcription of roughly 0.45 to 1 ug RNA. Coverage of TCR beta CDR3 amplification by immunoSEQ multiplex PCR extended to 54 Vbeta and 13 Jbeta. TCRdb independently ran MiXCR on the immunoSEQ multiplex PCR reads; one entry per CDR3 protein. In the table there are 95,000 to 150,000 distinct CDR3 sequences, around 94% of which are singletons. Study-wide results and limits: Susac-specific public clones in total CD8+ repertoires numbered sixteen; in CD8+ TEMRA repertoires, they numbered roughly 5.

Sequencing was done on a sample of CD8+ T cells from PBMCs. This chain joins TRBV12-3 or TRBV12-4 and TRBJ2-3; weak D call: TRBD2 (6 bases). This receptor was obtained from a human donor with Susac syndrome. The CDR3 region is CASSPDGGTQYF. DNA of the CDR3: TGTGCCAGCAGTCCCGACGGGGGTACGCAGTATTTT.